This is a list of T cell receptor beta chains from one sample in a study of cytotoxic CD8 clonotypes in ibrutinib-treated CLL. Some clones are missing from TCRdb's copy, which holds only in-frame ones; the method was immunoSEQ multiplex PCR. The table has 20,000 to 30,000 clones, nearly 70% seen once. The specimen was PBMCs, collected at disease progression, from a patient treated with ibrutinib. These receptors all come from a human donor with chronic lymphocytic leukemia. Each CDR3 is given with its conserved first and last residue.

v_gene	CDR3aa
TRBV27	CASSLSWDQPQHF
TRBV5-1	CASRGTGANVLTF
TRBV2	CASRDQGNTEAFF
TRBV2	CASSEDRGGTQYF
TRBV6-5	CASSYSGGVNEKLFF
TRBV15	CATDRGSYNEQFF
TRBV14	CASSHLLTGGGEQYF
TRBV19	CASSIDGRGLGKNIQYF
TRBV2	CASWRDRNTIYF
TRBV7-9	CASSLGGTGIGYTF
TRBV7-9	CASSLVSLQETQYF
TRBV5-1	CASSLAGLPNQPQHF
TRBV6-1	CASSVTGSLNTGELFF
TRBV4-1	CASSQDPWLPQHF
TRBV11-1	CASSLALAEQETQYF
TRBV19	CASTSSGGPYEQYF
TRBV7-9	CASSLAGVTEAFF
TRBV7-9	CASSPRGPYEQYF
TRBV6-7	CAGVRSGNTIYF
TRBV27	CASGRYGETQYF
TRBV13	CASSFGRLGNEQFF
TRBV12-5	CASGLGQTGNEGEQYF
TRBV30	CAWSDFSNTGELFF
TRBV6-5	CASSNTGELFF
TRBV5-1	CASSWDRSNEKLFF
TRBV27	CASSDRGTEAFF